The rows below give T cell receptor beta chains drawn from one sample of a study of cytotoxic CD8 clonotypes in ibrutinib-treated CLL. Clones were sequenced by immunoSEQ multiplex PCR, and TCRdb holds only the in-frame ones, with some missing. The sample carries roughly 170,000 clones, roughly 80% recorded once. The source was PBMCs, collected after 24 months of ibrutinib treatment. The source is a human donor with chronic lymphocytic leukemia. Each CDR3 is given with its conserved first and last residue. Fields, in order: CDR3 length, J gene, V gene, clone size, D gene, CDR3 DNA, CDR3 protein. The D gene is left open where the match is weak. The listing skips clone size in some rows; elsewhere it reads once, few, many or a size class.

length: 16
J: TRBJ1-1
V: TRBV18
size: .
D: .
DNA: TGTGCCAGCTCACCACTTGAGACAGCTAAGAACACTGAAGCTTTCTTT
CDR3: CASSPLETAKNTEAFF

length: 13
J: TRBJ2-7
V: TRBV2
size: .
D: .
DNA: TGTGCCAGCAGGCTCAGGGGTTTGGTTGAGCAGTACTTC
CDR3: CASRLRGLVEQYF

length: 14
J: TRBJ1-1
V: TRBV19
size: .
D: .
DNA: TGTGCCAGTAACACAGTTCCGGGGGGCACTGAAGCTTTCTTT
CDR3: CASNTVPGGTEAFF

length: 15
J: TRBJ2-4
V: TRBV2
size: once
D: .
DNA: TGTGCCAGCACGGCGGACCACTTAGCCAAAAACATTCAGTACTTC
CDR3: CASTADHLAKNIQYF

length: 13
J: TRBJ1-1
V: TRBV30
size: once
D: TRBD1
DNA: TGTGCCTGGGTTGGACAGGGGAACACTGAAGCTTTCTTT
CDR3: CAWVGQGNTEAFF

length: 16
J: TRBJ1-4
V: TRBV28
size: .
D: .
DNA: TGTGCCAGCAGTGTATCAACAGGGTATTTATTGAAAAAACTGTTTTTT
CDR3: CASSVSTGYLLKKLFF

length: 16
J: TRBJ2-2
V: TRBV7-2
size: .
D: TRBD1
DNA: TGTGCCAGCAGCCATAAGGACAGGGGGCGATACGGGGAGCTGTTTTTT
CDR3: CASSHKDRGRYGELFF

length: 14
J: TRBJ2-3
V: TRBV29-1
size: .
D: .
DNA: TGCAGCGTCGGACGGACGGCGAGCACAGATACGCAGTATTTT
CDR3: CSVGRTASTDTQYF

length: 13
J: TRBJ2-7
V: TRBV11-3
size: .
D: .
DNA: TGTGCCAGCAGCTTCCGGGGGACAGTGAAGCAGTACTTC
CDR3: CASSFRGTVKQYF

length: 15
J: TRBJ2-6
V: TRBV9
size: .
D: .
DNA: TGTGCCAGCAGCGTATTGGGATCTGGGGCCAACGTCCTGACTTTC
CDR3: CASSVLGSGANVLTF

length: 15
J: TRBJ1-5
V: TRBV6-5
size: .
D: .
DNA: TGTGCCAGCAGCCCCTCCGGCCTGAGCAATCAGCCCCAGCATTTT
CDR3: CASSPSGLSNQPQHF

length: 15
J: TRBJ2-7
V: TRBV5-1
size: .
D: TRBD1
DNA: TGCGCCAGCAGCCTAGGGGACAGAGGAATTAGCGAGCAGTACTTC
CDR3: CASSLGDRGISEQYF

length: 13
J: TRBJ2-7
V: TRBV12-5
size: .
D: .
DNA: TGTGCTAGTGCCCCGACAGGGACTAATGAGCAGTACTTC
CDR3: CASAPTGTNEQYF